Listed here are 23 T cell receptor beta chains from one sample, sequenced in a study of identical twins. TCRdb used MiXCR to reprocess the 5' RACE reads, holding one entry per CDR3 protein. The sample lists 700,000 or so distinct CDR3 sequences; 8.6% were seen once. Separately, the same data were catalogued under a study of yellow fever vaccine responses in identical twins.

The specimen was PBMCs. These receptors were collected from a young woman in good health.

In this sample, this clonotype turned up many times. The chain uses TRBV12-3 or TRBV12-4 and TRBJ2-1, with D maybe TRBD2 (6 bases). The CDR3 consists of 15 residues. Between the trimmed V and J ends, which lost 3 bases and 0 bases, there was a span of 9 bases. Here the CDR3 reads CASSLGRNSYNEQFF. In nucleotides, the CDR3 is TGTGCCAGCAGTTTGGGGAGGAACTCCTACAATGAGCAGTTCTTC.

This clonotype has ten or more counts. The chain couples TRBV29-1 to TRBJ2-4; no definite D call. The V end lost 7 bases, the J end lost 8 bases, and 12 bases lay between the germline ends. CDR3 size: 11 residues. The V gene's germline CDR1 is SQVTM and CDR2 ANQGSEA. In DNA form, the CDR3 reads TGCAGCGGAGTGAATGGGGACATTCAGTACTTC. It translates to CSGVNGDIQYF.

The chain combines TRBV4-1 with TRBJ2-2; 7 bases align to TRBD2. The germline V gene has CDR1 MGHRA and CDR2 YSYEKL. The CDR3 contains 16 residues. V dropped 2 bases and J dropped 3; count of bases not matched to a gene: 6. CDR3 coding DNA: TGCGCCAGCAGCCAACCCCTAAGCGGGGACACCGGGGAGCTGTTTTTT. This sequence encodes CASSQPLSGDTGELFF.

The V call is TRBV20-1, the J call TRBJ2-1; the D gene is possibly TRBD2 (5 bases). This CDR3 spans 18 amino acids. Germline-derived CDR1 and CDR2 are DFQATT and SNEGSKA (reference sequence). The V end was cut by 1 base, the J end by 0 bases, with 19 bases between. CDR3 loop: CSARGFHGGSFSYNEQFF. The CDR3 DNA reads as TGCAGTGCTAGAGGATTCCACGGTGGGAGCTTCTCCTACAATGAGCAGTTCTTC.

The chain couples TRBV29-1 to TRBJ2-3; 8 bases match TRBD2. Germline CDR1 reads SQVTM; CDR2 reads ANQGSEA. This CDR3 contains 13 residues. V gave up 7 bases and J gave up 2 bases; unmatched junction bases: 5. CDR3 coding DNA: TGCAGCGCCCCGACTAGCGCCACAGATACGCAGTATTTT. Protein product: CSAPTSATDTQYF.

In its sample, this clonotype was seen a few times. The chain joins TRBV20-1 to TRBJ2-6; 9 bases fit TRBD1. Germline CDR1 is DFQATT and CDR2 is SNEGSKA (reference sequence). The CDR3 length is 16 residues. Losses at the gene ends were 2 bases for V and 5 bases for J; bases not matched to a gene: 7. The CDR3, as DNA: TGCAGTGCTAGATGGGGACAGGGAGTTAGGGCCAACGTCCTGACTTTC. This encodes CSARWGQGVRANVLTF.

The V and J genes are TRBV11-2 and TRBJ2-1; 12 bases are shared with TRBD2. The CDR3 consists of 15 residues. With V trimmed by 5 bases and J by 6 bases, 5 bases remained unmatched. The germline V gene has CDR1 SGHAT and CDR2 FQNNGV. For the CDR3, the DNA is TGTGCCAGCAGCACCGGACTAGCGGGACCCAATGAGCAGTTCTTC. It translates to CASSTGLAGPNEQFF.

The J gene is TRBJ2-7, the V gene TRBV4-1; 10 bases are shared with TRBD1. Germline V lookup: CDR1 MGHRA, CDR2 YSYEKL. This CDR3 comprises 16 residues. Germline trimming cut 0 bases from V and 6 bases from J; bases unmatched to any gene: 8. The CDR3 DNA reads TGCGCCAGCAGCCAAGATCTCGGGGACAGGGGCTGCGAGCAGTACTTC. It is translated as CASSQDLGDRGCEQYF.

CDR3 nucleotides: TGTGCCACCAGTAGGGGCCAGGGGAAAGCCAAAAACATTCAGTACTTC. Residues: CATSRGQGKAKNIQYF. V and J are TRBV24-1 and TRBJ2-4; D is possibly TRBD1 (6 bases). The CDR3 sequence is 16 residues long. From germline, CDR1 is KGHDR and CDR2 SFDVKD. Trimming pared 6 bases from V and 0 bases from J, leaving 14 bases between.

The chain combines TRBV20-1 with TRBJ2-1, with unresolved D. CDR3 length equals 11 residues. The V gene's germline CDR1 is DFQATT and CDR2 SNEGSKA (reference sequence). Trimming shortened V by 5 bases and J by 7 bases, and 9 bases separated the two germline ends. This CDR3 reads CSAPRVNEQFF. As DNA, the CDR3 is TGCAGTGCTCCAAGGGTGAATGAGCAGTTCTTC.

The chain carries TRBV5-1 and TRBJ2-5, with 12 nucleotides matching TRBD1. This CDR3 is 16 amino acids long. The germline gives CDR1 SGHRS, CDR2 YFSETQ. V shed 7 bases and J 6 bases; nucleotides not matched to a gene: 13. CDR3 DNA sequence: TGCGCCAGCCGACAGGAAAAGGGACAGGGGGCAAAGACCCAGTACTTC. It translates to CASRQEKGQGAKTQYF.

This clonotype has ten or more counts. The gene calls are TRBV2 and TRBJ2-5; tentative D call: TRBD1 (5 bases). The V and J ends lost 8 bases and 5 bases respectively, with 21 bases between them. CDR1 SNHLY and CDR2 FYNNEI come from the germline V gene. The CDR3 is 15 amino acids. CDR3: CASSPEGVMTETQYF. The CDR3 nucleotides read TGTGCCAGCTCCCCTGAAGGGGTCATGACGGAGACCCAGTACTTC.

The chain uses TRBV2 and TRBJ1-2; D not resolved. Germline CDR1 SNHLY, CDR2 FYNNEI. V was trimmed by 3 bases and J by 4 bases, leaving 3 bases between them. The CDR3 loop spans 11 amino acids. The CDR3 DNA reads as TGTGCCAGCAGTGACTTCTATGGCTACACCTTC. Its translation is CASSDFYGYTF.

The sample holds a few counts of this clonotype. The rearrangement uses TRBV7-2 and TRBJ2-7, with a weak D call TRBD2 (6 bases). CDR3 length: 14 residues. CDR1 SGHTA and CDR2 FQGNSA come from the germline V gene. V was cut by 2 bases and J by 1 base, with 9 bases left in between. The CDR3 here is CASSLWRDSYEQYF. CDR3 bases: TGTGCCAGCAGCTTATGGCGGGATTCCTACGAGCAGTACTTC.

This sequence joins TRBV29-1 and TRBJ2-3, with 9 bases that match TRBD2. J lost 2 bases, V lost 4 bases, and 4 bases had no gene match. Germline V CDR1 and CDR2: SQVTM, ANQGSEA. This CDR3 is 14 amino acids long. CDR3 residues: CSVVAGGPTDTQYF. In DNA form, the CDR3 reads TGCAGCGTTGTGGCGGGGGGGCCCACAGATACGCAGTATTTT.

This clonotype occurred many times. This chain links TRBV20-1 with TRBJ2-5; D possibly corresponds to TRBD1 (5 bases). The CDR3 extends over 18 amino acids. Germline V CDR1 and CDR2: DFQATT, SNEGSKA (reference sequence). The V end lost 0 bases, the J end lost 5 bases, and 25 bases lay between the germline ends. Here the CDR3 reads CSARDGGRAMVGRETQYF. CDR3 sequence (DNA): TGCAGTGCTAGAGATGGTGGCAGGGCAATGGTTGGACGGGAGACCCAGTACTTC.

Concerning this clonotype: A read error may explain this, as a much larger clone is one base away. V gene TRBV12-3 or TRBV12-4 combines with J gene TRBJ2-3, with 8 bases that match TRBD2. The CDR3 contains 17 residues. CDR3 loop: CTSSHPVSGVIGDTQYF. In nucleotides, the CDR3 is TGTACCAGCAGCCATCCAGTTAGCGGGGTAATAGGTGATACGCAGTATTTT.

The CDR3 is CASSLEGVGAYNEQFF. The CDR3 coding sequence is TGTGCCAGCAGCTTGGAAGGGGTGGGGGCATACAATGAGCAGTTCTTC. The V gene is TRBV5-6, the J gene TRBJ2-1, with D possibly TRBD1 on 6 matching bases. The CDR3 runs 16 residues. V was clipped by 0 bases and J by 4 bases, with 14 bases between them. The V gene's germline CDR1 is SGHDT and CDR2 YYEEEE.

The genes are TRBV27 and TRBJ2-1, with D perhaps given as TRBD1 or TRBD2 (5 bases each). The CDR3 runs to 15 residues. Germline V CDR1 and CDR2: MNHEY, SMNVEV (reference sequence). Deletions cut 5 bases from V and 2 bases from J, with 13 bases between. The CDR3 loop is CASSLNRDAYNEQFF. In DNA form, the CDR3 reads TGTGCCAGCAGTCTAAATCGGGACGCCTACAATGAGCAGTTCTTC.

This clonotype has only a few counts. The V gene is TRBV4-3, the J gene TRBJ2-7; unclear D gene. CDR3 length: 14 residues. Trimming pared 1 base from V and 0 bases from J, leaving 7 bases between. The germline CDR1 and CDR2 sequences are LGHNA and YSLEER. The CDR3 protein is CASSQALYSYEQYF. CDR3 nucleotide sequence: TGCGCCAGCAGCCAAGCACTGTACTCCTACGAGCAGTACTTC.

The chain recombines TRBV7-3 with TRBJ1-6; the D gene is possibly TRBD1 (6 bases). V was clipped by 4 bases and J by 7 bases, with 11 bases between them. The CDR3 totals 14 residues. Germline CDR1 reads SGHTA; CDR2 reads FQGTGA. For the CDR3, the DNA is TGTGCCAGCAGCTGGCGGGGGGCGAATTCACCCCTCCACTTT. Protein sequence: CASSWRGANSPLHF.

This chain links TRBV7-3 with TRBJ2-1, with D possibly being TRBD2 (6 bases). V was shortened by 5 bases and J by 11 bases, with 13 bases between the two germline ends. There are 12 residues in the CDR3. CDR1 and CDR2 (germline): SGHTA, FQGTGA. The CDR3, as DNA: TGTGCCAGCAGCCAACCGGGACTCCAGCAGTTCTTC. Protein sequence: CASSQPGLQQFF.

The chain combines TRBV20-1 with TRBJ2-3; 10 bases align to TRBD2. V lost 0 bases to trimming and J lost 5 bases; unmatched junction nucleotides: 11. Looked up from germline, CDR1 is DFQATT and CDR2 is SNEGSKA (reference sequence). The CDR3 has 17 residues. CDR3 sequence reads: CSARDPGAGGWVDTQYF. The CDR3 DNA follows: TGCAGTGCTAGAGATCCCGGAGCGGGAGGGTGGGTAGATACGCAGTATTTT.